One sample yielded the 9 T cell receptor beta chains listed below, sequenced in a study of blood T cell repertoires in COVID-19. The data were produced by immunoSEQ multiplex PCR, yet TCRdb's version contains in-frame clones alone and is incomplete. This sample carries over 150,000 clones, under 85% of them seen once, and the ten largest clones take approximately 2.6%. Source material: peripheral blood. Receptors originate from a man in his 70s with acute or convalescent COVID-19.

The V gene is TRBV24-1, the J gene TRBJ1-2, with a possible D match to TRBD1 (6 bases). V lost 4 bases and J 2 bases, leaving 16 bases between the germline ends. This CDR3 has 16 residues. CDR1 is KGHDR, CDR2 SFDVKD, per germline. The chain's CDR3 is CATSEHNREGNYGYTF. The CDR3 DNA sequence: TGTGCCACCAGTGAACACAACAGGGAGGGAAACTATGGCTACACCTTC.

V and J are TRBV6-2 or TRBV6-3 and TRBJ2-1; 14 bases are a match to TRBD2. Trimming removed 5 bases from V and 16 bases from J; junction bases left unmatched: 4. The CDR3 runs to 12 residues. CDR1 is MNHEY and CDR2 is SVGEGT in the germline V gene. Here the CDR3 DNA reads TGTGCCAGCAGTGGACTAGCGGGAGGCGGATTCTTC. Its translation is CASSGLAGGGFF.

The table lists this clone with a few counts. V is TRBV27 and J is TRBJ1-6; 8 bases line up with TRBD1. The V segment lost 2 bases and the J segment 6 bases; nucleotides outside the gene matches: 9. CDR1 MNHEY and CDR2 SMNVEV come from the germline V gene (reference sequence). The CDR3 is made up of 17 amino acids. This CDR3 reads CASSLIGRGLSNSPLHF. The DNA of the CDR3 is TGTGCCAGCAGTTTAATTGGCAGGGGGCTTAGTAATTCACCCCTCCACTTT.

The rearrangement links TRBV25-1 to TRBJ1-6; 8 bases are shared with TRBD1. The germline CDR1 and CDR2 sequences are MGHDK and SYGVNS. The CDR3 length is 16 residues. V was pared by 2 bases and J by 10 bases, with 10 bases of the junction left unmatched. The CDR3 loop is CASSEPRTGRASPLHF. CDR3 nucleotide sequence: TGTGCCAGCAGTGAACCCCGGACAGGGAGAGCGTCACCCCTCCACTTT.

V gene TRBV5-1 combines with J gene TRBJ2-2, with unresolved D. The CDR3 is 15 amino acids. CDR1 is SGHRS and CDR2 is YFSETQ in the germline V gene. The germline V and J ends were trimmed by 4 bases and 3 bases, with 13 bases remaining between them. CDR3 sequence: CASSLQFFDTGELFF. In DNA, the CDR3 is TGCGCCAGCAGCCTACAGTTTTTTGACACCGGGGAGCTGTTTTTT.

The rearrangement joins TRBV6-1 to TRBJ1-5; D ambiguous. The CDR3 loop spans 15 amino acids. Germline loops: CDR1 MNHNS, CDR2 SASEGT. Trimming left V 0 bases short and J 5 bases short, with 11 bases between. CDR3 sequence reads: CASSEAAGNYQPQHF. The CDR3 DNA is TGTGCCAGCAGTGAAGCGGCAGGAAATTATCAGCCCCAGCATTTT.

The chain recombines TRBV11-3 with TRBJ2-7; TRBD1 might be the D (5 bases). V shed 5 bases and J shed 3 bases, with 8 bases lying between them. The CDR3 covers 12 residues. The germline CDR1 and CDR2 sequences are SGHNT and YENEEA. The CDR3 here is CASSKDSYEQYF. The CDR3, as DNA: TGTGCCAGCAGCAAAGACAGCTACGAGCAGTACTTC.

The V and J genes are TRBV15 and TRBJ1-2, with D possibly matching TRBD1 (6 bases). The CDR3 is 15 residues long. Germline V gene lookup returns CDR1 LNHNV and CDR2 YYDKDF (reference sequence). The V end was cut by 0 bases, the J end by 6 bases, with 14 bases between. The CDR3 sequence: CATSREWGQGDGYTF. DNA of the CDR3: TGTGCCACCAGCAGAGAGTGGGGGCAAGGCGATGGCTACACCTTC.

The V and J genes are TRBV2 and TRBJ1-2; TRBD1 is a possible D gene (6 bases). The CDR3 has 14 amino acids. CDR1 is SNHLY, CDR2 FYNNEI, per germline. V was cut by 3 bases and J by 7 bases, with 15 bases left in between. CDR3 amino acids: CASSDMGALGGYTF. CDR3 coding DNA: TGTGCCAGCAGTGATATGGGGGCGCTTGGTGGCTACACCTTC. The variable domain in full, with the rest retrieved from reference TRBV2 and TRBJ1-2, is EPEVTQTPSHQVTQMGQEVILRCVPISNHLYFYWYRQILGQKVEFLVSFYNNEISEKSEIFDDQFSVERPDGSNFTLKIRSTKLEDSAMYFCASSDMGALGGYTFGSGTRLTVV.